This T cell receptor (beta chain) appears in the sequencing data of a study of technical replicates of blood from a handful of donors. Some clones are missing from TCRdb's copy, which holds only in-frame ones; the method was immunoSEQ multiplex PCR. This table holds about 93,000 clones, roughly 96% found once. This CDR3 has 15 amino acids. V lost 1 base, J lost 4 bases, and 11 bases lay in between. CDR1 SGHVS and CDR2 FQNEAQ come from the germline V gene. The chain uses TRBV7-8 and TRBJ1-5; possible D gene TRBD1, 5 bases. Material for sequencing was T cells isolated from PBMCs. The source of this sequence is a human donor in good health. CDR3 protein: CASSLEAGRNQPQHF. As DNA, the CDR3 is TGTGCCAGCAGCTTAGAGGCAGGGAGGAATCAGCCCCAGCATTTT.